Each of the 24 T cell receptor beta chains below was sequenced from the same sample in a study of pediatric ulcerative colitis. Measured with immunoSEQ multiplex PCR; TCRdb has only the in-frame clones, and not every one. The data hold 55,000 to 65,000 clones, with about 80% observed a single time. Sequencing was carried out using blood. Source of these receptors: a boy aged 5 to 17 with moderate ulcerative colitis.

Comments on this clone: Sequence at one end of the junction differs from germline and may be a read error. V usage is TRBV11-2 and J usage is TRBJ2-1; D not resolved. In germline, CDR1 is SGHAT, CDR2 FQNNGV. This CDR3 has 16 residues. CDR3 in amino acids: CASTPSVARSYNGQFF. CDR3 coding DNA: TGTGCCAGCACCCCCAGTGTGGCGCGATCCTACAATGGGCAGTTCTTC. The variable domain in full, with the rest retrieved from reference TRBV11-2 and TRBJ2-1, is EAGVAQSPRYKIIEKRQSVAFWCNPISGHATLYWYQQILGQGPKLLIQFQNNGVVDDSQLPKDRFSAERLKGVDSTLKIQPAKLEDSAVYLCASTPSVARSYNGQFFGPGTRLTVL.

The rearrangement uses TRBV27 and TRBJ1-5; a possible D gene is TRBD1 (5 bases). The CDR3 length is 15 residues. V was pared by 8 bases and J by 2 bases, with 16 bases between. Germline V gene sequence: CDR1 MNHEY, CDR2 SMNVEV (reference sequence). The CDR3 region is CASSRGAVGNQPQHF. CDR3 nucleotides: TGTGCCAGCTCCCGTGGGGCGGTGGGCAATCAGCCCCAGCATTTT.

V and J are TRBV15 and TRBJ1-1; 7 bases agree with TRBD1. Germline V gives CDR1 LNHNV, CDR2 YYDKDF (reference sequence). V lost 9 bases and J lost 6; bases outside the gene matches: 10. The CDR3 has 13 residues. The CDR3 DNA is TGTGCCACGACGGGACAGATTTACGCTGAAGCTTTCTTT. Translating gives CATTGQIYAEAFF. Full variable domain (rest looked up from reference TRBV15 and TRBJ1-1): DAMVIQNPRYQVTQFGKPVTLSCSQTLNHNVMYWYQQKSSQAPKLLFHYYDKDFNNEADTPDNFQSRRPNTSFCFLDIRSPGLGDTAMYLCATTGQIYAEAFFGQGTRLTVV.

This sequence joins TRBV5-1 and TRBJ1-4; tentative D call: TRBD1 (5 bases). Germline V gene lookup returns CDR1 SGHRS and CDR2 YFSETQ. The CDR3 is made up of 13 amino acids. Trimming stripped 1 base from V and 8 bases from J, with 9 bases between. The CDR3 loop is CASSLRRDEKLFF. DNA of the CDR3: TGCGCCAGCAGCTTGCGTAGGGACGAAAAACTGTTTTTT.

CDR3: CASSGGDTEAFF. CDR3 sequence (DNA): TGCGCCAGCTCCGGGGGGGACACTGAAGCTTTCTTT. The rearrangement links TRBV5-1 to TRBJ1-1; D may be TRBD1 (5 bases). The V gene lost 7 bases and the J gene lost 3 bases, with 10 bases spanning the gap. The CDR3 extends over 12 amino acids. Germline CDR1 is SGHRS and CDR2 is YFSETQ.

This clone appeared a single time. The chain links TRBV4-1 to TRBJ2-3, with a weak D call TRBD1 (5 bases). V lost 2 bases to trimming and J lost 0 bases, with 12 bases between them. Germline V gene sequence: CDR1 MGHRA, CDR2 YSYEKL. The CDR3 is 16 amino acids. For the CDR3, the DNA is TGCGCCAGCAGCCAACTGGGGCGGAAAAGCACAGATACGCAGTATTTT. It codes for CASSQLGRKSTDTQYF.

The rearrangement links TRBV5-1 to TRBJ2-5; possible D gene TRBD2, 5 bases. The CDR3 consists of 16 residues. Germline V CDR1 and CDR2: SGHRS, YFSETQ. V was shortened by 0 bases and J by 5 bases, with 17 bases between the two germline ends. The CDR3 coding sequence is TGCGCCAGCAGCTTGGCCAAGGGAGTCGGCTCGGAGACCCAGTACTTC. The encoded protein is CASSLAKGVGSETQYF.

The chain links TRBV5-4 to TRBJ2-7, with TRBD1 identical over 9 bases. The germline gives CDR1 SGHNT, CDR2 YYREEE (reference sequence). The CDR3 totals 15 residues. The junction had 6 bases not matched to a gene; V was cut back by 3 bases and J by 2 bases. This chain's CDR3 is CASSSAGTGPYEQYF. CDR3 bases: TGTGCCAGCAGCTCAGCCGGGACAGGGCCCTACGAGCAGTACTTC.

The chain recombines TRBV6-1 with TRBJ2-7; tentative D call: TRBD1 (6 bases). The CDR3 spans 15 residues. The V and J ends lost 2 bases and 2 bases respectively, with 13 bases between them. Germline V gives CDR1 MNHNS, CDR2 SASEGT. Here the CDR3 reads CASSEYLRGTYEQYF. CDR3 sequence (DNA): TGTGCCAGCAGTGAATATTTGAGGGGGACCTACGAGCAGTACTTC.

The chain recombines TRBV5-4 with TRBJ1-2; TRBD1 aligns across 12 bases. Losses at the gene ends were 5 bases for V and 8 bases for J; bases not matched to a gene: 13. Germline V gene data show CDR1 as SGHNT and CDR2 as YYREEE (reference sequence). The CDR3 is 16 residues long. The DNA for the CDR3 is TGTGCCAGCAGTATCCCGGGACAGGGGGCTCTTGGAGGCTACACCTTC. Residues: CASSIPGQGALGGYTF. The whole variable domain, filled in from reference TRBV5-4 and TRBJ1-2, reads ETGVTQSPTHLIKTRGQQVTLRCSSQSGHNTVSWYQQALGQGPQFIFQYYREEENGRGNFPPRFSGLQFPNYSSELNVNALELDDSALYLCASSIPGQGALGGYTFGSGTRLTVV.

This clone was recorded once. The chain combines TRBV7-9 with TRBJ1-4, with unresolved D. V was trimmed by 6 bases and J by 4 bases, leaving 12 bases between them. The germline V gene encodes CDR1 SEHNR and CDR2 FQNEAQ (reference sequence). The length of the CDR3 is 14 residues. The CDR3 bases are TGTGCCAGCAGACGAGGTGGGGTTAATGAAAAACTGTTTTTT. It specifies CASRRGGVNEKLFF.

The gene calls are TRBV7-9 and TRBJ1-4; 10 bases are a match to TRBD1. Trimming removed 4 bases from V and 5 bases from J; junction bases left unmatched: 1. The length of the CDR3 is 14 residues. Germline CDR1 reads SEHNR; CDR2 reads FQNEAQ (reference sequence). The CDR3 DNA reads as TGTGCCAGCAGCTCGGGACAGGGGAATGAAAAACTGTTTTTT. Translation gives CASSSGQGNEKLFF.

The chain links TRBV27 to TRBJ1-6; weak D call: TRBD1 (6 bases). Trimming removed 6 bases at V and 7 bases at J, with 16 bases between. The CDR3 is 15 amino acids. Germline V gives CDR1 MNHEY, CDR2 SMNVEV (reference sequence). The CDR3 loop reads CASSPRQGMNSPLHF. The CDR3 DNA reads TGTGCCAGCAGCCCGCGGCAGGGGATGAATTCACCCCTCCACTTT.

In the case of this clone: The junction departs from the called germline gene at one end, perhaps through a read error. The rearrangement links TRBV2 to TRBJ2-7; 10 bases match TRBD1. This CDR3 spans 15 amino acids. Germline CDR1 is SNHLY and CDR2 is FYNNEI. CDR3 residues: CAGRDRGPYSYEQYF. The DNA for the CDR3 is TGCGCGGGTCGGGACAGGGGTCCTTACTCCTACGAGCAGTACTTC.

This clone came up a few times. The V call is TRBV7-9, the J call TRBJ1-1; 9 nucleotides match TRBD1. V was clipped by 0 bases and J by 10 bases; unmatched bases: 9. Germline V CDR1 and CDR2: SEHNR, FQNEAQ (reference sequence). The CDR3 loop spans 15 amino acids. The CDR3 loop is CASSLALPGQGLAFF. CDR3 sequence (DNA): TGTGCCAGCAGCTTAGCTTTACCAGGACAGGGGTTAGCTTTCTTT. The full variable domain, completed using reference TRBV7-9 and TRBJ1-1, is DTGVSQNPRHKITKRGQNVTFRCDPISEHNRLYWYRQTLGQGPEFLTYFQNEAQLEKSRLLSDRFSAERPKGSFSTLEIQRTEQGDSAMYLCASSLALPGQGLAFFGQGTRLTVV.

This clone was seen a handful of times. The chain joins TRBV29-1 to TRBJ1-3; unclear D gene. The germline gives CDR1 SQVTM, CDR2 ANQGSEA. Trimming pared 3 bases from V and 0 bases from J, leaving 6 bases between. This CDR3 region has 13 residues. CDR3 sequence reads: CSVEQDSGNTIYF. The CDR3 bases are TGCAGCGTTGAGCAGGACTCTGGAAACACCATATATTTT.

The chain is built from TRBV15 and TRBJ1-2; D unresolved. Germline CDR1 LNHNV, CDR2 YYDKDF (reference sequence). V gave up 0 bases and J gave up 8 bases, with 22 bases separating them. This CDR3 is 17 amino acids long. CDR3 sequence (DNA): TGTGCCACCAGCAGAGATCTTAATTGGGGAGAGCCCCGGGGCTACACCTTC. This codes for CATSRDLNWGEPRGYTF.

J is TRBJ2-7 and V is TRBV18; D unclear. The germline V and J ends were trimmed by 0 bases and 2 bases, with 8 bases remaining between them. This CDR3 has 14 residues. CDR1 is KGHSH and CDR2 is LQKENI in the germline V gene. Written as DNA, the CDR3 is TGTGCCAGCTCACCACCGAACGCCGCCTACGAGCAGTACTTC. Encoded protein: CASSPPNAAYEQYF. The variable domain in full, with the rest retrieved from reference TRBV18 and TRBJ2-7, is NAGVMQNPRHLVRRRGQEARLRCSPMKGHSHVYWYRQLPEEGLKFMVYLQKENIIDESGMPKERFSAEFPKEGPSILRIQQVVRGDSAAYFCASSPPNAAYEQYFGPGTRLTVT.

The chain uses TRBV10-2 and TRBJ2-5; no clear D. The CDR3 extends over 16 amino acids. The germline V and J ends were trimmed by 3 bases and 3 bases, with 17 bases remaining between them. Germline CDR1 is WSHSY and CDR2 is SAAADI. The CDR3 DNA is TGCGCCAGCAGTGATTGGACCCTCCTTCCCAAAGAGACCCAGTACTTC. This encodes CASSDWTLLPKETQYF.

V is TRBV2 and J is TRBJ2-6; a possible D gene is TRBD2 (6 bases). The CDR3 extends over 15 amino acids. Germline V gene data show CDR1 as SNHLY and CDR2 as FYNNEI. The V and J ends lost 7 bases and 2 bases respectively, with 12 bases between them. CDR3 nucleotide sequence: TGTGCCAGCAAGTCGGGAGCCGCTGGGGCCAACGTCCTGACTTTC. Translating gives CASKSGAAGANVLTF.

This clone turned up a few times. V usage is TRBV7-9 and J usage is TRBJ1-2, with a tentative D call TRBD1 (6 bases). Per germline, CDR1 SEHNR and CDR2 FQNEAQ (reference sequence). The germline V and J ends were trimmed by 0 bases and 14 bases, with 13 bases remaining between them. The CDR3 extends over 12 amino acids. In DNA, the CDR3 is TGTGCCAGCAGCTTAGCGCGGGAAAGGGGGACCTTC. Its translation: CASSLARERGTF. The complete variable domain, with remaining parts taken from reference TRBV7-9 and TRBJ1-2, reads DTGVSQNPRHKITKRGQNVTFRCDPISEHNRLYWYRQTLGQGPEFLTYFQNEAQLEKSRLLSDRFSAERPKGSFSTLEIQRTEQGDSAMYLCASSLARERGTFGSGTRLTVV.

The rearrangement joins TRBV7-9 to TRBJ1-1; D remains ambiguous. Germline loops: CDR1 SEHNR, CDR2 FQNEAQ (reference sequence). V was clipped by 2 bases and J by 0 bases, with 10 bases between them. The CDR3 has 15 residues. CDR3 bases: TGTGCCAGCAGCTTAATACTGGGGATGAACACTGAAGCTTTCTTT. Its translation: CASSLILGMNTEAFF.

Regarding this clone: One junction end does not reproduce the germline sequence, and a read error may be involved. The V call is TRBV28, the J call TRBJ2-7; D not certain. The CDR3 consists of 13 residues. Per the germline V gene, CDR1 is MDHEN and CDR2 is SYDVKM. The CDR3 nucleotides are TGTGCCAGCCTCCCGACATTGTCCTACGAGCAGTGCTTC. Its protein is CASLPTLSYEQCF.

The chain recombines TRBV16 with TRBJ2-6; D unresolved. CDR1 is KGHSY, CDR2 FQNENV, per germline. Trimming pared 4 bases from V and 3 bases from J, leaving 7 bases between. The CDR3 contains 14 residues. CDR3 amino acids: CASSLRFGANVLTF. CDR3 sequence (DNA): TGTGCCAGCAGCCTTAGGTTTGGGGCCAACGTCCTGACTTTC.